The clone carrying this TCR beta chain has just a few counts. The TCR beta cDNA libraries carried unique molecular identifiers. Input amounts of roughly 0.85 to 10 million T cells were used. These gave around 500,000 cDNA molecules, so each molecule approximated one T cell. One entry per CDR3 protein, called by TCRdb with MiXCR from the PCR reads. The table records approximately 350,000 distinct CDR3 sequences, roughly 38% of them present only once. This sample is drawn from a study of post-analysis software for immune sequencing data. The receptor was derived from a girl aged 10 to 17 with multiple sclerosis. Material: blood.

CDR3 nucleotides: TGTGCCAGCAGCGGATCTGTGACTCCAGATACGCAGTATTTT. As protein: CASSGSVTPDTQYF. This sequence joins TRBV5-5 and TRBJ2-3; no clear D gene. Germline loops: CDR1 SGHKS, CDR2 YYEKEE (reference sequence). Trimming took 4 bases from V and 4 from J, leaving 13 bases between them. This CDR3 spans 14 amino acids.